The 19 T cell receptor beta chains below all came from one sample that was sequenced in a study of T-cell memory formation after mild COVID-19. Via MiXCR, TCRdb re-called the 5' RACE reads, giving one row per CDR3 protein. The sample holds some 330,000 distinct CDR3 sequences, 21% seen once. The sequenced material came from PBMCs or a T cell subset sorted from them (not recorded which). These receptors all come from an adult woman who had mild COVID-19 (a few samples of this study predate the infection). Cell type and time point are not known.

This clonotype was picked up a small number of times. The chain combines TRBV21-1 with TRBJ1-1; the D call in the table, TRBD1, was not verified against the DNA. TRBV21-1 is recorded as a pseudogene. The CDR3 runs 14 residues. CDR3 loop: CASSDRDSDTEAFF. Here the CDR3 DNA reads TGTGCCAGCAGTGACAGGGACTCAGACACTGAAGCTTTCTTT.

This rearrangement joins TRBV20-1 to TRBJ2-6, with 9 bases identical to TRBD1. CDR3 length: 14 residues. Unmatched junction bases numbered 2, after V lost 4 bases and J lost 4 bases. CDR1 is DFQATT, CDR2 SNEGSKA, per germline (reference sequence). The CDR3 loop reads CSANRGPGANVLTF. The CDR3 DNA is TGCAGTGCTAACAGGGGGCCGGGGGCCAACGTCCTGACTTTC.

The rearrangement links TRBV2 to TRBJ2-2; 13 positions agree with TRBD2. Germline V lookup: CDR1 SNHLY, CDR2 FYNNEI. CDR3 length equals 15 residues. The V segment lost 6 bases and the J segment 6 bases; nucleotides outside the gene matches: 4. The DNA for the CDR3 is TGTGCCAGCAGCGGGACTAGCGGGATGGCCGGGGAGCTGTTTTTT. Translated: CASSGTSGMAGELFF.

The chain has TRBV29-1 and TRBJ1-2; the D gene is possibly TRBD1 (6 bases). Germline V CDR1 and CDR2: SQVTM, ANQGSEA. This CDR3 has 12 residues. Trimming took 8 bases from V and 2 from J, leaving 12 bases between them. CDR3: CSFLGQNYGYTF. The CDR3 coding sequence is TGCAGCTTCTTGGGACAAAACTATGGCTACACCTTC.

This clonotype was seen only a few times. The chain couples TRBV12-3 or TRBV12-4 to TRBJ2-1, with TRBD1 matching 11 bases. V lost 6 bases to trimming and J lost 7 bases; unmatched junction nucleotides: 8. The length of the CDR3 is 15 residues. In DNA form, the CDR3 reads TGTGCCAGCAGGCCTACCGGGACAGGGGGGAATGAGCAGTTCTTC. Protein product: CASRPTGTGGNEQFF.

This clonotype has more than one count but fewer than ten. The chain has TRBV2 and TRBJ2-3; TRBD2 is a possible D gene (6 bases). Germline V lookup: CDR1 SNHLY, CDR2 FYNNEI. The CDR3 has 15 amino acids. Trimming left V 2 bases short and J 2 bases short, with 11 bases between. The DNA for the CDR3 is TGTGCCAGCAGTGAACCCGGGGGTGCCACAGATACGCAGTATTTT. Translation gives CASSEPGGATDTQYF.

There are a few counts of this clonotype. The chain carries TRBV5-1 and TRBJ1-1; D is perhaps TRBD1 (5 bases). With 0 bases removed from V and 4 bases from J, the gap between germline ends came to 10 bases. This CDR3 has 14 amino acids. CDR1 and CDR2 from the germline V gene are SGHRS and YFSETQ. CDR3 residues: CASSLGGSATEAFF. The CDR3 DNA reads TGCGCCAGCAGCTTGGGGGGGTCGGCCACTGAAGCTTTCTTT.

This clonotype showed up many times. The chain uses TRBV24-1 and TRBJ2-1; weak D call: TRBD2 (5 bases). The CDR3 covers 16 residues. Germline V gene sequence: CDR1 KGHDR, CDR2 SFDVKD. Trimming shortened V by 3 bases and J by 0 bases, and 11 bases separated the two germline ends. CDR3 DNA sequence: TGTGCCACCAGTGATGCCGGACTCAGCTCCTACAATGAGCAGTTCTTC. It specifies CATSDAGLSSYNEQFF.

The CDR3 reads CASNTGYEQYF. The CDR3 DNA follows: TGTGCCAGCAATACGGGTTACGAGCAGTACTTC. This sequence joins TRBV2 and TRBJ2-7; D gene uncertain. The CDR3 length is 11 residues. Germline V gives CDR1 SNHLY, CDR2 FYNNEI. Trimming pared 7 bases from V and 4 bases from J, leaving 8 bases between.

This clonotype was found a few times. The V and J genes are TRBV5-5 and TRBJ1-1; 11 bases map to TRBD1. V was pared by 2 bases and J by 0 bases, with 6 bases of the junction left unmatched. The CDR3 length is 17 residues. CDR1 and CDR2 (germline): SGHKS, YYEKEE (reference sequence). CDR3 nucleotide sequence: TGTGCCAGCAGCTTCCGGACAGGGGGCGGTCTGAACACTGAAGCTTTCTTT. Translation gives CASSFRTGGGLNTEAFF.

This clonotype was picked up a small number of times. The J gene is TRBJ2-1, the V gene TRBV7-3; TRBD2 matches 12 bases. The V and J ends lost 5 bases and 14 bases, in that order; junction bases with no gene match: 10. Per the germline V gene, CDR1 is SGHTA and CDR2 is FQGTGA. This CDR3 spans 14 amino acids. DNA for the CDR3: TGTGCCAGCAGCCTCGAACGGACTAGCGGGATTGAGTTCTTC. Its translation is CASSLERTSGIEFF.

CDR3 in DNA: TGTGCCAGCAGTCACGACTTGGGACAGCGCCGCACTGAAGCTTTCTTT. It specifies CASSHDLGQRRTEAFF. The V call is TRBV4-2, the J call TRBJ1-1, with 7 bases that match TRBD1. With V trimmed by 6 bases and J by 4 bases, 14 bases remained unmatched. This CDR3 contains 16 residues. Germline CDR1 LGHNA, CDR2 YNFKEQ.

V and J are TRBV20-1 and TRBJ2-6; unclear D gene. CDR3 size: 13 residues. Trimming took off 4 bases at V and 2 bases at J, with 6 bases between the two ends. Germline CDR1 is DFQATT and CDR2 is SNEGSKA (reference sequence). The CDR3 region is CSAKTPGANVLTF. Written as DNA, the CDR3 is TGCAGTGCTAAAACCCCTGGGGCCAACGTCCTGACTTTC.

The V and J genes are TRBV4-1 and TRBJ2-7, with a weak D call TRBD1 (5 bases). V lost 2 bases and J lost 2, with 13 bases in between. Germline CDR1 is MGHRA and CDR2 is YSYEKL. This CDR3 comprises 15 residues. CDR3 loop: CASSQTVDSPYEQYF. CDR3 in DNA: TGCGCCAGCAGCCAAACTGTCGACAGCCCCTACGAGCAGTACTTC.

This clonotype was observed a handful of times. The chain couples TRBV20-1 to TRBJ2-4; 9 bases match TRBD1. This CDR3 is built from 13 residues. Germline loops: CDR1 DFQATT, CDR2 SNEGSKA (reference sequence). With V trimmed by 6 bases and J by 9 bases, 9 bases remained unmatched. The CDR3 protein is CSALPGQGSIQYF. CDR3 DNA: TGCAGTGCGTTACCGGGACAGGGTTCCATTCAGTACTTC.

This clonotype was found a few times. This chain joins TRBV7-9 and TRBJ2-1; 9 bases map to TRBD2. Germline V gives CDR1 SEHNR, CDR2 FQNEAQ (reference sequence). The CDR3 covers 16 residues. Trimming removed 1 base from V and 6 bases from J; junction bases left unmatched: 7. The CDR3 sequence is CASSLGDSGSRNEQFF. CDR3 bases: TGTGCCAGCAGCTTAGGTGATAGCGGGAGCCGCAATGAGCAGTTCTTC.

This clonotype was found a few times. This chain uses TRBV7-8 with TRBJ2-1; no definite D call. The germline CDR1 and CDR2 sequences are SGHVS and FQNEAQ. This CDR3 is built from 13 residues. V shed 1 base and J shed 10 bases, with 11 bases lying between them. The CDR3 DNA reads TGTGCCAGCAGCTTAGTAAGGTCTCGGGAGCAGTTCTTC. This codes for CASSLVRSREQFF.

This clonotype appeared a few times. The chain couples TRBV7-2 to TRBJ1-3; D gene unclear. V was shortened by 3 bases and J by 1 base, with 19 bases between the two germline ends. This CDR3 is built from 18 residues. Per germline, CDR1 SGHTA and CDR2 FQGNSA. CDR3 nucleotides: TGTGCCAGCAGCTTGAATCCTCAAGGCATCTGGTCTGGAAACACCATATATTTT. Encoded protein: CASSLNPQGIWSGNTIYF.

V usage is TRBV20-1 and J usage is TRBJ2-7, with a possible D match to TRBD1 (5 bases). V was pared by 0 bases and J by 7 bases, with 19 bases between. The germline gives CDR1 DFQATT, CDR2 SNEGSKA (reference sequence). The CDR3 has 15 amino acids. CDR3 DNA: TGCAGTGCTAGAGATTCGGGTCAGGGCGTCGGGGAGCAGTACTTC. Encoded protein: CSARDSGQGVGEQYF.